This entry lists 13 T cell receptor beta chains sequenced from one sample in a study of T cell responses to AZD1222 COVID-19 vaccine. Libraries were prepared by immunoSEQ multiplex PCR; TCRdb keeps only in-frame clonotypes and omits some of them. The repertoire holds around 120,000 clones, with 70% to 90% as singletons. Sequencing was performed on peripheral blood, taken on day 0 of MenACWY control vaccination. The receptor source for this set is an adult in good health.

The chain is built from TRBV6-5 and TRBJ1-4; D may be TRBD1 (5 bases). Trimming removed 6 bases at V and 5 bases at J, with 13 bases between. This CDR3 spans 14 amino acids. The germline CDR1 and CDR2 sequences are MNHEY and SVGAGI. The DNA for the CDR3 is TGTGCCAGCAGCTTACAGGAAAGCAATGAAAAACTGTTTTTT. The encoded protein is CASSLQESNEKLFF.

This chain links TRBV6-5 with TRBJ2-5; D not resolved. In germline, CDR1 is MNHEY, CDR2 SVGAGI. Trimming shortened V by 6 bases and J by 0 bases, and 14 bases separated the two germline ends. This CDR3 has 15 residues. CDR3 coding DNA: TGTGCCAGCAGCCGGGCCCCCGCTAACCAAGAGACCCAGTACTTC. Protein product: CASSRAPANQETQYF.

The chain is built from TRBV7-3 and TRBJ2-5, with D tentatively TRBD2 (7 bases). This CDR3 region has 15 residues. Trimming removed 2 bases at V and 2 bases at J, with 12 bases between. CDR1 is SGHTA, CDR2 FQGTGA, per germline. As DNA, the CDR3 is TGTGCCAGCAGCTTAGCGGGGGCTCCTCAAGAGACCCAGTACTTC. Its protein is CASSLAGAPQETQYF.

The sample holds a few counts of this clone. The chain's CDR3 is CASSIGALSYEQYF. CDR3 nucleotide sequence: TGTGCCAGTAGTATAGGGGCCCTCTCCTACGAGCAGTACTTC. V and J are TRBV19 and TRBJ2-7; D ambiguous. V was pared by 1 base and J by 0 bases, with 7 bases between. CDR3 size: 14 residues. The germline gives CDR1 LNHDA, CDR2 SQIVND (reference sequence).

The chain joins TRBV10-1 to TRBJ2-7, with 9 bases that match TRBD2. This CDR3 comprises 15 residues. Germline V gives CDR1 WNHNN, CDR2 SYGVQD (reference sequence). The V and J ends lost 4 bases and 0 bases, in that order; junction bases with no gene match: 4. The CDR3, as DNA: TGCGCCAGCAGTGGGGCTAGCGGGGTCTCCTACGAGCAGTACTTC. Encoded protein: CASSGASGVSYEQYF.

The J gene is TRBJ1-6, the V gene TRBV4-3; D not certain. V dropped 0 bases and J dropped 8 bases, with 8 bases sitting between them. Germline V CDR1 and CDR2: LGHNA, YSLEER. This CDR3 contains 14 residues. CDR3 bases: TGCGCCAGCAGCCAAGAAGGTTGGGATTCACCCCTCCACTTT. It is translated as CASSQEGWDSPLHF.

This rearrangement joins TRBV28 to TRBJ2-1; 9 bases match TRBD1. This CDR3 spans 16 amino acids. Germline V gene sequence: CDR1 MDHEN, CDR2 SYDVKM. Trimming cost V 2 bases and J 0 bases; bases outside gene matches: 2. The CDR3 bases are TGTGCCAGCAGTTTACGGGACAGGGCCTCCTACAATGAGCAGTTCTTC. Translation gives CASSLRDRASYNEQFF.

The chain couples TRBV18 to TRBJ1-1; D is ambiguous. Germline CDR1 and CDR2: KGHSH and LQKENI. V shed 3 bases and J shed 4 bases, with 9 bases lying between them. The CDR3 consists of 13 residues. This chain's CDR3 is CASSPRKTTEAFF. The CDR3 coding sequence is TGTGCCAGCTCACCCCGAAAGACCACTGAAGCTTTCTTT.

V is TRBV28 and J is TRBJ1-5; TRBD1 might be the D (5 bases). Trimming cost V 5 bases and J 1 base, with 12 bases left between them. Germline values: CDR1 MDHEN, CDR2 SYDVKM. CDR3 size: 15 residues. CDR3 protein: CASSPGQSSNQPQHF. The CDR3, as DNA: TGTGCCAGCAGTCCCGGACAAAGCAGCAATCAGCCCCAGCATTTT.

The rearrangement uses TRBV6-6 and TRBJ2-4; 7 bases line up with TRBD1. The germline V gene encodes CDR1 MNHNY and CDR2 SVGAGI (reference sequence). J was trimmed by 6 bases and V by 5 bases; bases with no gene match: 7. The CDR3 length is 14 residues. The CDR3 region is CASSIRTGGNIQYF. The DNA for the CDR3 is TGTGCCAGCAGTATCCGGACAGGAGGAAACATTCAGTACTTC.

The CDR3 spells CASSLSGSSNYGYTF. The CDR3 DNA follows: TGTGCCAGCAGCTTATCCGGGAGCTCTAACTATGGCTACACCTTC. The chain recombines TRBV13 with TRBJ1-2; no reliable D call. The CDR3 spans 15 residues. Germline V gives CDR1 PRHDT, CDR2 FYEKMQ (reference sequence). Trimming cost V 2 bases and J 0 bases, with 10 bases left between them.

The chain joins TRBV3-1 (or the pseudogene TRBV3-2) to TRBJ2-7, with unresolved D. The V gene lost 4 bases and the J gene lost 6 bases, with 10 bases spanning the gap. The germline V gene has CDR1 LGHDT and CDR2 YNNKEL (reference sequence). The CDR3 length is 12 residues. Here the CDR3 reads CASSPVSGEQYF. CDR3 sequence (DNA): TGTGCCAGCAGCCCCGTATCGGGCGAGCAGTACTTC.

The J gene is TRBJ2-5, the V gene TRBV6-2 or TRBV6-3, with a possible D match to TRBD2 (7 bases). From germline, CDR1 is MNHEY and CDR2 SVGEGT. Trimming stripped 6 bases from V and 1 base from J, with 15 bases between. The CDR3 runs 15 residues. The CDR3 spells CASSGRGAPQETQYF. The DNA for the CDR3 is TGTGCCAGCAGCGGACGGGGGGCTCCCCAAGAGACCCAGTACTTC.